The clone carrying this TCR beta chain was recorded a few times. This record belongs to a study of response to subunit inactivated influenza vaccine. A single record per CDR3 protein comes from TCRdb applying MiXCR to the RT-PCR reads. The table has 650,000 to 800,000 distinct CDR3 sequences, less than 20% seen once. Germline CDR1 and CDR2: SGHRS and YFSETQ. This CDR3 has 13 residues. V shed 4 bases and J 9 bases; nucleotides not matched to a gene: 7. The receptor was derived from a man between 45 and 60 years old who received an inactivated influenza vaccine. This sample comprised PBMCs from blood, obtained 5 days after vaccination. The rearrangement joins TRBV5-1 to TRBJ2-1, with 7 bases lining up with TRBD1. Here the CDR3 reads CASSISTGSEQFF. The CDR3, as DNA: TGCGCCAGCAGCATTTCGACAGGGAGTGAGCAGTTCTTC.